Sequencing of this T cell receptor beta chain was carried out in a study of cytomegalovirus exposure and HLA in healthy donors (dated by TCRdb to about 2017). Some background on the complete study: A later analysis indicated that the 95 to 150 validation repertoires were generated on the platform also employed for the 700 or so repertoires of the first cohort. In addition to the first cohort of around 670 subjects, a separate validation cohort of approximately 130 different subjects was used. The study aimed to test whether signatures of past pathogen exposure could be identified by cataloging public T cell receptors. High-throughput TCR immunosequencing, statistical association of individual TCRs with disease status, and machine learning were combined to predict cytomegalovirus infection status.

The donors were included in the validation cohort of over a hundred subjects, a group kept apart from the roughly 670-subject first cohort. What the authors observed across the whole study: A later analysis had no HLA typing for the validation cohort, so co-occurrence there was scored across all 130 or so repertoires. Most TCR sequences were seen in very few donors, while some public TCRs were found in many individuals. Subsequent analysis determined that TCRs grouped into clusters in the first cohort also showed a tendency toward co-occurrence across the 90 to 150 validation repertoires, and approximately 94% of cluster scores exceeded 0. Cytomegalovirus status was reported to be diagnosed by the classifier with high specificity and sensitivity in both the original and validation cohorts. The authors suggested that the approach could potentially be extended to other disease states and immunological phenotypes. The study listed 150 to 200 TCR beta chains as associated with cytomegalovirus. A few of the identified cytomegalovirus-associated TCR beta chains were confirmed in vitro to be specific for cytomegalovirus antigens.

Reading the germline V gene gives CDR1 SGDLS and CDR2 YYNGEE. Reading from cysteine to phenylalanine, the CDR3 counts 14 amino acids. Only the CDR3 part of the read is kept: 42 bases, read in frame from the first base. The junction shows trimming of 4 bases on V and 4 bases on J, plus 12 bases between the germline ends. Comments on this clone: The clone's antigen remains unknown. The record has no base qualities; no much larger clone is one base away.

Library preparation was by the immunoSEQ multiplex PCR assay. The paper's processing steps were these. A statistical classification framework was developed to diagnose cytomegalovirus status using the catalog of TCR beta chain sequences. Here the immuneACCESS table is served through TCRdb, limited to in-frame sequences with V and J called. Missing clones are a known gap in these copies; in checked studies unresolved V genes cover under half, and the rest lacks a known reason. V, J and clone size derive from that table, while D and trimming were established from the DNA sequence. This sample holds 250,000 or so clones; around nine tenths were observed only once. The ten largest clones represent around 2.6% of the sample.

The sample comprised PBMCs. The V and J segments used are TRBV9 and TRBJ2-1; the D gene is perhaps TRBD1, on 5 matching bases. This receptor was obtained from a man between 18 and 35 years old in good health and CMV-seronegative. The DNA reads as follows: TGTGCCAGCAGCTCCGAAGACAGTTACAATGAGCAGTTCTTC. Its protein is CASSSEDSYNEQFF. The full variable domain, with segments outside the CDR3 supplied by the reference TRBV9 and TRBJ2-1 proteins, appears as DSGVTQTPKHLITATGQRVTLRCSPRSGDLSVYWYQQSLDQGLQFLIQYYNGEERAKGNILERFSAQQFPDLHSELNLSSLELGDSALYFCASSSEDSYNEQFFGPGTRLTVL.